The 14 T cell receptor beta chains below were found in one sample sequenced in a study of cytomegalovirus exposure and HLA in healthy donors. The PCR made use of 60 Vbeta and 13 Jbeta primers. TCRdb's table, derived via immunoSEQ multiplex PCR, lists solely in-frame clones and lacks some. The table includes about 110,000 clones, over 60% detected once. The sequenced sample consisted of PBMCs. These receptor sequences come from a woman aged 25 to 39 in good health and CMV-seronegative.

V is TRBV4-1 and J is TRBJ1-1; TRBD1 matches at 8 bases. Germline CDR1 reads MGHRA; CDR2 reads YSYEKL. CDR3 size: 14 residues. The V gene end was trimmed by 6 bases and the J gene end by 4 bases; junction bases not matched to a gene: 7. CDR3 protein: CASRDNRGFTEAFF. CDR3 bases: TGCGCCAGCAGGGACAACAGGGGGTTCACTGAAGCTTTCTTT.

V usage is TRBV2 and J usage is TRBJ2-3; 8 bases map to TRBD2. CDR1 and CDR2 from the germline V gene are SNHLY and FYNNEI. The V and J ends lost 6 bases and 5 bases, in that order; junction bases with no gene match: 4. The CDR3 totals 13 residues. In DNA form, the CDR3 reads TGTGCCAGCAGGAGCCTAGCGGGAGATACGCAGTATTTT. Residues: CASRSLAGDTQYF.

The J gene is TRBJ2-1, the V gene TRBV14; 7 bases map to TRBD2. The V gene's germline CDR1 is SGHDN and CDR2 FVKESK. This CDR3 is 14 amino acids long. With V trimmed by 5 bases and J by 8 bases, 9 bases remained unmatched. The CDR3 sequence: CASSARTRLDEQFF. The CDR3 DNA is TGTGCCAGCAGCGCACGGACTAGGCTCGATGAGCAGTTCTTC.

This clone was picked up a small number of times. The rearrangement uses TRBV28 and TRBJ1-2; no definite D call. The CDR3 runs 12 residues. V lost 3 bases, J lost 1 base, and 3 bases lay in between. The germline gives CDR1 MDHEN, CDR2 SYDVKM. The CDR3, as DNA: TGTGCCAGCAGTTTGTATAACTATGGCTACACCTTC. Translated, it gives CASSLYNYGYTF.

This chain links TRBV25-1 with TRBJ1-2, with D maybe TRBD1 (6 bases). CDR3 length equals 14 residues. From germline, CDR1 is MGHDK and CDR2 SYGVNS. V was trimmed by 2 bases and J by 8 bases, leaving 15 bases between them. The DNA of the CDR3 is TGTGCCAGCAGTGAACCCAACAGGGTAAACGGCTACACCTTC. It is translated as CASSEPNRVNGYTF.

This sequence joins TRBV11-3 and TRBJ2-1, with TRBD1 matching over 7 bases. From germline, CDR1 is SGHNT and CDR2 YENEEA. V lost 3 bases to trimming and J lost 7 bases; unmatched junction nucleotides: 3. The CDR3 runs to 13 residues. The CDR3 reads CASSFEQGNEQFF. CDR3 coding DNA: TGTGCCAGCAGCTTTGAACAGGGGAATGAGCAGTTCTTC. The whole variable domain, filled in from reference TRBV11-3 and TRBJ2-1, reads EAGVVQSPRYKIIEKKQPVAFWCNPISGHNTLYWYLQNLGQGPELLIRYENEEAVDDSQLPKDRFSAERLKGVDSTLKIQPAELGDSAVYLCASSFEQGNEQFFGPGTRLTVL.

The V and J genes are TRBV5-4 and TRBJ2-3, with D unresolved. This CDR3 spans 15 amino acids. Trimming cost V 0 bases and J 4 bases, with 12 bases left between them. Germline V lookup: CDR1 SGHNT, CDR2 YYREEE (reference sequence). CDR3 bases: TGTGCCAGCAGCTTGGACCCATTAGTAGCAGATACGCAGTATTTT. Its translation: CASSLDPLVADTQYF.

The chain joins TRBV7-8 to TRBJ2-2; 9 positions match TRBD1. This CDR3 comprises 15 residues. From germline, CDR1 is SGHVS and CDR2 FQNEAQ. The trim removed 4 bases at V and 4 bases at J, leaving 4 bases unmatched. The CDR3 bases are TGTGCCAGCAGCTCACAGGGGGCGGCCACCGGGGAGCTGTTTTTT. Amino acid sequence: CASSSQGAATGELFF.

The V call is TRBV4-2, the J call TRBJ1-2; 11 bases align to TRBD1. After removal of 0 bases from V and 8 bases from J, the junction contained 14 bases not matched to a gene. The CDR3 consists of 18 residues. Germline CDR1 is LGHNA and CDR2 is YNFKEQ. For the CDR3, the DNA is TGTGCCAGCAGCCAAGAAAGGACAGGGGGCCTGTTTTCCGGGGGCTACACCTTC. Translation gives CASSQERTGGLFSGGYTF.

In regard to this clone: A junction end diverges from the germline sequence, so it may reflect a read error. The chain couples TRBV7-9 to TRBJ2-5; the D gene is possibly TRBD2 (6 bases). This CDR3 is 13 amino acids long. Germline lookup yields CDR1 SEHNR and CDR2 FQNEAQ (reference sequence). CDR3: CASTLGTGETQYF. DNA for the CDR3: TGTGCCAGCACCTTAGGGACTGGAGAGACCCAGTACTTC.

This clone was detected only once. The rearrangement links TRBV4-1 to TRBJ1-2, with D possibly being TRBD1 (5 bases). The CDR3 length is 14 residues. CDR1 MGHRA and CDR2 YSYEKL come from the germline V gene. Trimming cost V 0 bases and J 2 bases, with 7 bases left between them. The CDR3 reads CASSQDQGNYGYTF. The DNA for the CDR3 is TGCGCCAGCAGCCAAGATCAGGGCAACTATGGCTACACCTTC.

The chain employs TRBV7-9 and TRBJ2-3; 8 bases match TRBD2. This CDR3 comprises 17 residues. With 3 bases clipped from V and 0 bases from J, the junction kept 8 bases outside the gene matches. Germline V gene lookup returns CDR1 SEHNR and CDR2 FQNEAQ (reference sequence). CDR3 sequence (DNA): TGTGCCAGCAGCTTGGCAACTAGCGGACCTAGCACAGATACGCAGTATTTT. It translates to CASSLATSGPSTDTQYF.

For this clone: Different DNA sequences within this sample yield the same CDR3. The CDR3 nucleotides are TGCGCCAGCAGTCCTCTTACGGGGGGTCAGCCCCAGCATTTT. Translating gives CASSPLTGGQPQHF. V and J are TRBV5-1 and TRBJ1-5, with D maybe TRBD1 (5 bases). CDR3 length equals 14 residues. The germline CDR1 and CDR2 sequences are SGHRS and YFSETQ. The V gene lost 5 bases and the J gene lost 6 bases, with 15 bases spanning the gap.

The chain is built from TRBV29-1 and TRBJ2-1; 8 bases match TRBD2. The ends lost 4 bases at V and 4 bases at J; junction bases unmatched: 0. CDR1 is SQVTM and CDR2 is ANQGSEA in the germline V gene. This CDR3 region has 12 residues. The CDR3: CSVAGGYNEQFF. In DNA form, the CDR3 reads TGCAGCGTTGCGGGAGGGTACAATGAGCAGTTCTTC.